One and the same sample provided the 20 T cell receptor beta chains below, sequenced in a study of blood T cell repertoires in COVID-19. Generated by immunoSEQ multiplex PCR, the TCRdb table keeps only in-frame clones and is missing some. The sample has about 64,000 clones, around nine tenths seen once. Sequencing input: peripheral blood. The receptors were sampled from a man in his 70s with acute or convalescent COVID-19.

V is TRBV14 and J is TRBJ1-2; D gene unclear. Germline lookup yields CDR1 SGHDN and CDR2 FVKESK. This CDR3 spans 13 amino acids. The ends were cut back, 2 bases at V and 5 bases at J, with 9 bases in the middle. In DNA form, the CDR3 reads TGTGCCAGCAGCCAAAACCCAGTGTATGGCTACACCTTC. It is translated as CASSQNPVYGYTF.

The chain joins TRBV6-2 or TRBV6-3 to TRBJ1-2; D is unresolved. Germline assignment: CDR1 MNHEY and CDR2 SVGEGT. V lost 0 bases and J 2 bases, leaving 10 bases between the germline ends. CDR3 size: 15 residues. CDR3 DNA: TGTGCCAGCAGTTACTCTGGACTGTCCAACTATGGCTACACCTTC. Translated: CASSYSGLSNYGYTF.

The rearrangement uses TRBV5-1 and TRBJ2-2; D remains unclear. The ends were cut back, 2 bases at V and 0 bases at J, with 5 bases in the middle. Germline CDR1 and CDR2: SGHRS and YFSETQ. The CDR3 runs 14 residues. The CDR3 coding sequence is TGCGCCAGCAGCTTAGACACGAACACCGGGGAGCTGTTTTTT. Residues: CASSLDTNTGELFF.

V gene TRBV18 combines with J gene TRBJ2-3; D is unclear. In germline, CDR1 is KGHSH, CDR2 LQKENI. Trimming removed 3 bases from V and 5 bases from J, with 6 bases in between. CDR3 length: 12 residues. The CDR3 reads CASSPVIDTQYF. CDR3 nucleotide sequence: TGTGCCAGCTCACCTGTAATAGATACGCAGTATTTT.

This clone was recorded only once. V usage is TRBV15 and J usage is TRBJ1-2, with D perhaps TRBD1 (6 bases). The CDR3 runs to 15 residues. The V end was cut by 4 bases, the J end by 4 bases, with 16 bases between. In germline, CDR1 is LNHNV, CDR2 YYDKDF (reference sequence). The CDR3 DNA follows: TGTGCCACCAGCAAGACCACAGGGCCGGGCTATGGCTACACCTTC. This gives the protein CATSKTTGPGYGYTF.

The chain carries TRBV6-5 and TRBJ2-7; weak D call: TRBD1 (6 bases). The CDR3 runs 15 residues. CDR1 MNHEY and CDR2 SVGAGI come from the germline V gene. V lost 2 bases and J 5 bases, leaving 16 bases between the germline ends. The CDR3 here is CASSYLPGQGNEQYF. The DNA for the CDR3 is TGTGCCAGCAGTTACCTCCCGGGACAAGGAAACGAGCAGTACTTC.

The gene calls are TRBV24-1 and TRBJ2-3; 9 bases map to TRBD2. The CDR3 sequence is 15 residues long. Losses at the gene ends were 7 bases for V and 0 bases for J; bases not matched to a gene: 4. CDR1 is KGHDR and CDR2 is SFDVKD in the germline V gene. CDR3 bases: TGTGCCACCAGAGGGCTAGCGGGGAGCACAGATACGCAGTATTTT. Its translation: CATRGLAGSTDTQYF.

The chain is built from TRBV18 and TRBJ2-5, with 9 bases that match TRBD1. This CDR3 has 17 residues. In germline, CDR1 is KGHSH, CDR2 LQKENI. V shed 4 bases, J shed 4 bases, and the junction held 13 bases outside the gene matches. This CDR3 is CASSLSPRTGVRETQYF. CDR3 DNA: TGTGCCAGCTCACTTTCCCCCCGGACAGGGGTCCGAGAGACCCAGTACTTC.

This clone has just one count. V is TRBV12-3 or TRBV12-4 and J is TRBJ2-7, with D possibly being TRBD1 (5 bases). This CDR3 comprises 13 residues. Trimming removed 8 bases from V and 1 base from J, with 12 bases in between. CDR3 residues: CASAGFWSYEQYF. The CDR3 DNA reads TGTGCCAGCGCAGGGTTCTGGTCCTACGAGCAGTACTTC.

The genes are TRBV2 and TRBJ1-2; D is ambiguous. Germline values: CDR1 SNHLY, CDR2 FYNNEI. V was cut by 6 bases and J by 4 bases, with 9 bases left in between. The CDR3 has 12 amino acids. CDR3 sequence: CASSPGAYGYTF. The CDR3 region has the DNA TGTGCCAGCAGCCCCGGTGCCTATGGCTACACCTTC.

The CDR3 loop is CASSQAGQGFWETQYF. The CDR3 bases are TGTGCCAGCAGCCAAGCGGGACAGGGGTTTTGGGAGACCCAGTACTTC. The chain combines TRBV4-2 with TRBJ2-5; 10 bases agree with TRBD1. V was clipped by 1 base and J by 5 bases; unmatched bases: 7. The germline gives CDR1 LGHNA, CDR2 YNFKEQ. The CDR3 runs 16 residues.

The genes are TRBV12-3 or TRBV12-4 and TRBJ1-5; D is undetermined. This CDR3 spans 13 amino acids. Trimming removed 7 bases at V and 4 bases at J, with 11 bases between. In DNA form, the CDR3 reads TGTGCCAGCAACAACGACATGAATCAGCCCCAGCATTTT. This translates into CASNNDMNQPQHF.

V and J are TRBV19 and TRBJ2-3; a possible D gene is TRBD1 (5 bases). Germline CDR1 reads LNHDA; CDR2 reads SQIVND (reference sequence). The CDR3 is 14 residues long. The V end was cut by 3 bases, the J end by 5 bases, with 12 bases between. CDR3 sequence: CASSMIGVGDTQYF. The CDR3 nucleotides are TGTGCCAGTAGTATGATAGGGGTTGGAGATACGCAGTATTTT.

The rearrangement uses TRBV18 and TRBJ1-1; D uncertain. Between the trimmed V and J ends, which lost 6 bases and 0 bases, there was a span of 8 bases. This CDR3 spans 13 amino acids. CDR1 is KGHSH, CDR2 LQKENI, per germline. The CDR3 DNA reads as TGTGCCAGCTCGCCTATCATGAACACTGAAGCTTTCTTT. Its translation is CASSPIMNTEAFF. The variable domain in full, completed from reference TRBV18 and TRBJ1-1, reads NAGVMQNPRHLVRRRGQEARLRCSPMKGHSHVYWYRQLPEEGLKFMVYLQKENIIDESGMPKERFSAEFPKEGPSILRIQQVVRGDSAAYFCASSPIMNTEAFFGQGTRLTVV.

The chain is built from TRBV6-1 and TRBJ1-1; no reliable D call. CDR3 size: 11 residues. The V and J ends lost 2 bases and 7 bases respectively, with 5 bases between them. Germline-derived CDR1 and CDR2 are MNHNS and SASEGT. The DNA of the CDR3 is TGTGCCAGCAGTGAACGGGGTGAAGCTTTCTTT. It specifies CASSERGEAFF.

This clone was picked up one time. The chain recombines TRBV5-1 with TRBJ1-2, with a possible D match to TRBD1 (5 bases). The CDR3 totals 14 residues. Trimming left V 4 bases short and J 2 bases short, with 12 bases between. Germline V CDR1 and CDR2: SGHRS, YFSETQ. CDR3 region: CASSMTESNYGYTF. The CDR3 coding sequence is TGCGCCAGCAGCATGACAGAATCGAACTATGGCTACACCTTC. Looking up the rest from reference TRBV5-1 and TRBJ1-2 gives the full variable domain: KAGVTQTPRYLIKTRGQQVTLSCSPISGHRSVSWYQQTPGQGLQFLFEYFSETQRNKGNFPGRFSGRQFSNSRSEMNVSTLELGDSALYLCASSMTESNYGYTFGSGTRLTVV.

The J gene is TRBJ2-3, the V gene TRBV4-1, with a possible D match to TRBD2 (6 bases). V was clipped by 3 bases and J by 9 bases, with 10 bases between them. The length of the CDR3 is 12 residues. Per the germline V gene, CDR1 is MGHRA and CDR2 is YSYEKL. Here the CDR3 reads CASSQNGGTQYF. The DNA for the CDR3 is TGCGCCAGCAGCCAGAACGGGGGAACGCAGTATTTT.

The chain uses TRBV7-9 and TRBJ1-2; 8 nucleotides agree with TRBD1. CDR3 length: 13 amino acids. Germline V gene lookup returns CDR1 SEHNR and CDR2 FQNEAQ (reference sequence). After removal of 5 bases from V and 4 bases from J, the junction contained 3 bases not matched to a gene. The DNA for the CDR3 is TGTGCCAGCAGCCCAGGGGGCAGCTATGGCTACACCTTC. Protein product: CASSPGGSYGYTF.

The rearrangement links TRBV5-6 to TRBJ2-7; 8 bases line up with TRBD1. CDR3 length equals 15 residues. V was pared by 4 bases and J by 4 bases, with 10 bases of the junction left unmatched. The germline V gene has CDR1 SGHDT and CDR2 YYEEEE. Written as DNA, the CDR3 is TGTGCCAGCAGCGGGTCAGGGGGCGGGTCGTACGAGCAGTACTTC. Translation gives CASSGSGGGSYEQYF.

This chain links TRBV19 with TRBJ2-7; a weak D match, TRBD1 (6 bases). Per germline, CDR1 LNHDA and CDR2 SQIVND (reference sequence). CDR3 length: 13 residues. The V end lost 3 bases, the J end lost 0 bases, and 6 bases lay between the germline ends. CDR3 loop: CASSMGASYEQYF. The CDR3 coding sequence is TGTGCCAGTAGTATGGGGGCCTCCTACGAGCAGTACTTC. Using reference TRBV19 and TRBJ2-7 for the parts outside the CDR3, the full variable domain is DGGITQSPKYLFRKEGQNVTLSCEQNLNHDAMYWYRQDPGQGLRLIYYSQIVNDFQKGDIAEGYSVSREKKESFPLTVTSAQKNPTAFYLCASSMGASYEQYFGPGTRLTVT.